These T cell receptor beta chains were read from a single sample in a study of CD8 T cells in Susac syndrome. One entry per CDR3 protein results from TCRdb running MiXCR on the immunoSEQ multiplex PCR reads. Of fewer than 350,000 distinct CDR3 sequences listed, approximately 85% were seen once; the top ten hold 0.21%. The specimen sequenced was CD8+ T cells from PBMCs. These receptors were obtained from a human donor with multiple sclerosis. CDR3s leave out the opening cysteine and the closing phenylalanine or tryptophan. Where a row states a size, it is once, few, many or the class of an expanded clone; other rows omit it.

>TRBJ2-1|TRBV28|.
ASSSGLAFSSYNEQF
>TRBJ1-5|TRBV28|.
ASSPMTGQYSNQPQH
>TRBJ2-3|TRBV7-9|.
ASSFSGGSDTQY
>TRBJ2-3|TRBV7-7|.
ASSQGLSPDTQY
>TRBJ2-1|TRBV19|.
ASRPKGTSGRTPYNEQF
>TRBJ2-5|TRBV29-1|.
SALEETQY
>TRBJ1-5|TRBV6-1|few
ASSGGLLTGNQPQH
>TRBJ2-7|TRBV7-2|.
ASSLLSLYEQY
>TRBJ2-7|TRBV20-1|.
SASEQPTVGGEQY
>TRBJ1-1|TRBV4-3|few
ASGLQGNTEAF
>TRBJ2-1|TRBV13|.
ASSSRLLTGSASNEQF
>TRBJ2-2|TRBV6-2/TRBV6-3|.
ASSYSPGRPEPGELF
>TRBJ1-1|TRBV6-2/TRBV6-3|.
ASSYNKADTEAF
>TRBJ1-1|TRBV20-1|.
SAVGGGTEAF
>TRBJ2-4|TRBV10-2|.
ASSEFGQGENIQY
>TRBJ2-3|TRBV27|.
ASSLFGLGVLAEYPHTDTQY
>TRBJ1-2|TRBV29-1|.
SVEGSGNYGYT
>TRBJ1-5|TRBV30|.
AWSVSPPTGDGGIPQH
>TRBJ2-7|TRBV5-6|.
ASSWGTSGPYEQY
>TRBJ2-3|TRBV7-9|.
ASSLPRDRSFTDTQY
>TRBJ2-2|TRBV10-3|.
APRDRGAGELF
>TRBJ2-7|TRBV5-5|.
ASRTGADLYEQY
>TRBJ2-3|TRBV6-6|few
ASQAGGGDTQY
>TRBJ2-3|TRBV7-9|.
ASSFPTLAGTTDTQY
>TRBJ1-1|TRBV10-3|.
AINDEGNTEAF
>TRBJ2-7|TRBV20-1|.
SARDGLAGAFWGEQY
>TRBJ2-5|TRBV13|.
ASENREEKETQY
>TRBJ1-2|TRBV4-1|.
ASSQVLGQGNYGYT
>TRBJ1-2|TRBV29-1|.
SAGDSNYGYT
>TRBJ1-5|TRBV27|once
ASSPAWQPDQPQH
>TRBJ1-5|TRBV10-2|.
ASSKGGSQPQH
>TRBJ1-5|TRBV6-5|.
ASKAIDQPQH
>TRBJ2-1|TRBV27|.
ASSSSEEQF
>TRBJ2-2|TRBV7-6|.
ASSPGGRATGELF
>TRBJ2-1|TRBV7-9|.
ASSLLSGTGAYNEQF
>TRBJ2-7|TRBV4-1|.
ASSETGTGEQY
>TRBJ2-3|TRBV14|.
ASSHEGLTDTQY
>TRBJ2-2|TRBV6-2/TRBV6-3|.
ASSMIRDYRTGELF
>TRBJ2-6|TRBV30|.
AQVTAGTASRGGANVLT
>TRBJ2-7|TRBV9|.
ASSVRASDYEQY
>TRBJ2-7|TRBV11-2|few
ASSLGSDEQY
>TRBJ2-7|TRBV15|.
ATSPQGPPETLEQY
>TRBJ1-2|TRBV28|.
ASSYLVGGVYGYT
>TRBJ2-1|TRBV11-3|.
ASSLAGSGENNEQF
>TRBJ2-7|TRBV19|.
ASRGGGSYEQY
>TRBJ2-1|TRBV19|.
ASSWGLADYNEQF
>TRBJ2-2|TRBV4-3|.
ASSQEGTWGTGELF
>TRBJ2-7|TRBV11-1|.
ASSERGREQY
>TRBJ2-3|TRBV7-2|.
ASSSDSREGPRDTQY
>TRBJ1-5|TRBV28|.
ASRLDRGTSNQPQH
>TRBJ2-5|TRBV7-9|.
ASSLVKLGGGETQY
>TRBJ2-4|TRBV11-2|.
ASSLAPDSLNIQY
>TRBJ2-1|TRBV4-1|.
ASSPVGVYNEQF
>TRBJ2-1|TRBV7-9|.
ASRTGDRGYNEQF
>TRBJ2-3|TRBV7-9|.
ASRMTVTDTQY
>TRBJ1-5|TRBV13|.
ASSENQINQPQH
>TRBJ2-1|TRBV9|.
ASSGGLAVRNEQF
>TRBJ2-1|TRBV7-2|few
ASSLLGGGSYNEQF
>TRBJ2-1|TRBV7-9|.
ASSLVAANEQF